A single TCR beta chain is shown here with its context. The clone's antigen remains unknown. Within one base of it there is no much larger clone, and no base qualities were kept. What the time point label conveys for this sample: 100 days after allo-HCT. Blood from recipients was drawn roughly 28 days before transplant, then again at days 30, 100 and 180 after transplant. Nuclei Lysis Solution was used to extract genomic DNA from fresh or cryopreserved unfractionated peripheral blood mononuclear cells. From the germline V gene (reference sequence), CDR1 is LNHDA and CDR2 is SQIVND. The CDR3 measures 14 amino acids from cysteine to phenylalanine. Only CDR3 DNA remains: 42 bases, in frame from the first base. V is shortened by 8 bases, J by 0 bases, and the region joining them spans 11 bases. The immunoSEQ assay, a bias-controlled multiplex PCR using V- and J-specific primers, was used to amplify TCR beta CDR3 regions from genomic DNA. A proprietary barcode and Illumina adapter sequences were added to the CDR3 amplicons in a second PCR step. An Illumina MiSeq instrument was used to sequence the CDR3 libraries. Turning to the authors' computational methods: Export and quality control were done with immunoSEQ Analyzer 3.0, while downstream analyses used R Bioconductor and Immunarch. Only productive rearrangements in the normalized downsampled data set were used to calculate repertoire metrics. In the normalized cohort, a clonotype counted as pathologically expanded if the clonotype was larger than 5 templates. Repertoire diversity was measured with the Inverse Simpson Index. CMV-specificity analyses were carried out on the non-normalized data set to capture all clonotypes. TCRdb retrieved this table from immuneACCESS and kept in-frame rearrangements only. Not all clones are present; in checked studies, unresolved V genes account for under half, and no reason is known for the remainder. V and J calls and clone size follow that table, whereas D and trimming were derived from the DNA. The sample table records 8,500 to 9,000 clones; 93% of these occur just once. Around 5.4% of the sample rests with the top ten.

This sample was taken from a study of T cell clonotyping in hematopoietic cell transplantation listed by TCRdb under 2021. About the study as a whole: In the study, roughly 140 blood samples were gathered from 35 consecutive transplant recipients and their related donors. Recruitment of patients ran from 2015 to early 2017, and follow-up continued until late 2020 or until death.

The study at large found these results: The sample size was limited, and because cells were not sorted, the contributions of CD4 and CD8 repertoires could not be separated. Overlap with donor repertoires was found for only a small fraction of recipient repertoires, with over 95% found to appear de novo at the given depth. Inverse Simpson Index values from donors and from recipients before transplant predicted broader TCR repertoire diversity after transplant. After transplant, TCR diversity in recipients dropped, and pathologically expanded clonotypes increased progressively from day 30 to day 180.

This chain joins TRBV19 to TRBJ2-1; the D region possibly corresponds to TRBD1 (6 bases align). The source of this sequence is a male patient aged 50 to 59 who had an allogeneic stem cell transplant from a related donor, so T cells may come from the graft donor. Some clones in this sample may be carry-over from other donors' samples. The sequencing used PBMCs, collected 100 days after allogeneic stem cell transplant. The DNA sequence is TGTGCCAGTGGGGGCAGGAGCTCCTACAATGAGCAGTTCTTC. This encodes CASGGRSSYNEQFF. Reference TRBV19 and TRBJ2-1 genes cover what lies past the CDR3, so the full variable domain is DGGITQSPKYLFRKEGQNVTLSCEQNLNHDAMYWYRQDPGQGLRLIYYSQIVNDFQKGDIAEGYSVSREKKESFPLTVTSAQKNPTAFYLCASGGRSSYNEQFFGPGTRLTVL.